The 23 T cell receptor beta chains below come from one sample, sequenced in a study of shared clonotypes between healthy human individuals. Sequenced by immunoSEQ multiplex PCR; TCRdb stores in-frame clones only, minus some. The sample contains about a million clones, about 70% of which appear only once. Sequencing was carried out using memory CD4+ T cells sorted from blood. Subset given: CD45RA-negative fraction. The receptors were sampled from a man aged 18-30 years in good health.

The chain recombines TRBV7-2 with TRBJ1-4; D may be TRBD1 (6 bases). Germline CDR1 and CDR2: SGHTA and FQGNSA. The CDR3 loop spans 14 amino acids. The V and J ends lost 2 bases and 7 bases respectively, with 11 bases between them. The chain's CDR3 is CASSLWGAGEKLFF. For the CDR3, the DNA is TGTGCCAGCAGCTTATGGGGGGCGGGTGAAAAACTGTTTTTT.

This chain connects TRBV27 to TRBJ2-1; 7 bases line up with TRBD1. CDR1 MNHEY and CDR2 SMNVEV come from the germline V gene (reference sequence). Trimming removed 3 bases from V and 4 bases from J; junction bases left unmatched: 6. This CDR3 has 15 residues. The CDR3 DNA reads TGTGCCAGCAGTTTTAGGGGACAGCCTTACAATGAGCAGTTCTTC. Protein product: CASSFRGQPYNEQFF.

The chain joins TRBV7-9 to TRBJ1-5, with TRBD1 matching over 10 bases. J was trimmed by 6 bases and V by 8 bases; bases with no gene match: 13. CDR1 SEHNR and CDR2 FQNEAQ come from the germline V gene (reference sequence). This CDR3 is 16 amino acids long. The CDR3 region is CASPNPGTGESQPQHF. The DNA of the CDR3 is TGTGCCAGCCCGAACCCCGGGACAGGGGAGAGTCAGCCCCAGCATTTT.

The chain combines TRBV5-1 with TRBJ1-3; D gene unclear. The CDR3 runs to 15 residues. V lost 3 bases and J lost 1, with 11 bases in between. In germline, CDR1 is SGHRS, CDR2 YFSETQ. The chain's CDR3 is CASSYWAESGNTIYF. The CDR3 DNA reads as TGCGCCAGCAGCTACTGGGCAGAGTCTGGAAACACCATATATTTT.

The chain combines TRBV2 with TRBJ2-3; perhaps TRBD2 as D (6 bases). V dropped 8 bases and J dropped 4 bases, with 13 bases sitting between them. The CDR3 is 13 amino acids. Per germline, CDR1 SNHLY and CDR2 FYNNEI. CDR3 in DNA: TGTGCCAGCTCCCTGCGGGATGCAGATACGCAGTATTTT. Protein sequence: CASSLRDADTQYF.

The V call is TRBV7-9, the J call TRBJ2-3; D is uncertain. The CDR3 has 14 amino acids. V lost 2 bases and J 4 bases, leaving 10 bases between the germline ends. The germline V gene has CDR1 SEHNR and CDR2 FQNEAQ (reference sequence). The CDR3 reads CASSLHPSADTQYF. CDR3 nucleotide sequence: TGTGCCAGCAGCTTACACCCCTCGGCAGATACGCAGTATTTT.

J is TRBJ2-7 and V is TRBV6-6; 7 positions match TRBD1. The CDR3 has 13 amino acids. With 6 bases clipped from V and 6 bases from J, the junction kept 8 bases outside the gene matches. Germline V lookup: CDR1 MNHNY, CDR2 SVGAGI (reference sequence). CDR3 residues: CASSQTGSGEQYF. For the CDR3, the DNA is TGTGCCAGCAGCCAGACAGGGTCCGGCGAGCAGTACTTC.

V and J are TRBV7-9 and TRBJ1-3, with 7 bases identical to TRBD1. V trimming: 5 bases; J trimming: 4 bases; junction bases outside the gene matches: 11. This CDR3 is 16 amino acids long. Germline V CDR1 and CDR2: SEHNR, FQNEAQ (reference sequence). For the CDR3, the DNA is TGTGCCAGCAGCCACCCAGGGGGACCGGGAGGAAACACCATATATTTT. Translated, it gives CASSHPGGPGGNTIYF.

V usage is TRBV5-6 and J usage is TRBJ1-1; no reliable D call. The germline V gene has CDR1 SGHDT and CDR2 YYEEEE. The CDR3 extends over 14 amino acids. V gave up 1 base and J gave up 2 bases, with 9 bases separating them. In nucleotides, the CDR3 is TGTGCCAGCAGCTTGAGTCTTAGCAACACTGAAGCTTTCTTT. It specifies CASSLSLSNTEAFF. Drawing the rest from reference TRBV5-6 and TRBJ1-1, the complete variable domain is DAGVTQSPTHLIKTRGQQVTLRCSPKSGHDTVSWYQQALGQGPQFIFQYYEEEERQRGNFPDRFSGHQFPNYSSELNVNALLLGDSALYLCASSLSLSNTEAFFGQGTRLTVV.

CDR3 DNA sequence: TGCGCCAGCACCTTTAGCGGGAGGCAATACGAGCAGTACTTC. As protein: CASTFSGRQYEQYF. The chain is built from TRBV5-1 and TRBJ2-7, with 10 nucleotides matching TRBD2. V was pared by 6 bases and J by 4 bases, with 7 bases of the junction left unmatched. CDR1 and CDR2 from the germline V gene are SGHRS and YFSETQ. This CDR3 is built from 14 residues.

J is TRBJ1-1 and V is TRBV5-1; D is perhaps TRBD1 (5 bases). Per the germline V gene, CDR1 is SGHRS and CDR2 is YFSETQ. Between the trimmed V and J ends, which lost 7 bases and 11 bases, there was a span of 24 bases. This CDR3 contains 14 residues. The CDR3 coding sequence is TGCGCCAGCGGCCAAGGCGAGCCAGGGATGGGTGCTTTCTTT. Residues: CASGQGEPGMGAFF.

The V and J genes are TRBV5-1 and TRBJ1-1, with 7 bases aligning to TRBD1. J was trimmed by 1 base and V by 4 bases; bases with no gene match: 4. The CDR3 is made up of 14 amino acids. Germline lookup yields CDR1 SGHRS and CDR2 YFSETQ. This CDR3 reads CASSPRQGNTEAFF. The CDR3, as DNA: TGCGCCAGCAGCCCTCGACAGGGGAACACTGAAGCTTTCTTT.

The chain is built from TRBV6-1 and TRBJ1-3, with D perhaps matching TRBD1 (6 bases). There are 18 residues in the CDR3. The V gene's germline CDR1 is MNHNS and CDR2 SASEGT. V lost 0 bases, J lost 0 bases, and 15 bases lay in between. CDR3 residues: CASSEAGRDTSSGNTIYF. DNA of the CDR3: TGTGCCAGCAGTGAAGCTGGCCGGGACACCTCCTCTGGAAACACCATATATTTT.

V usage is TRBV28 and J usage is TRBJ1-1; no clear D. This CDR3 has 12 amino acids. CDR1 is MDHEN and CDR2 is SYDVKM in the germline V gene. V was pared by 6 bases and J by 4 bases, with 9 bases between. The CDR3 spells CASSILGTEAFF. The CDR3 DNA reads TGTGCCAGCAGCATACTCGGCACTGAAGCTTTCTTT.

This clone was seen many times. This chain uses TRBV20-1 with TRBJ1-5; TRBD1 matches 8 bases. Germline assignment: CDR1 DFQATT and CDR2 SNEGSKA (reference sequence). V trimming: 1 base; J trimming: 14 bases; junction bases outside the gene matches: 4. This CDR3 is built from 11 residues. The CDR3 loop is CSARVTGAEHF. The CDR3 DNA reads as TGCAGTGCTAGAGTGACAGGGGCAGAGCATTTT.

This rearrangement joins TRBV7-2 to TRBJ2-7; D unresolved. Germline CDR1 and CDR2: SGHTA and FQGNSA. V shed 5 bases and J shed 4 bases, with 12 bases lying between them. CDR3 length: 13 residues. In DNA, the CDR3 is TGTGCCAGCAGCCAGACTTTGAATTACGAGCAGTACTTC. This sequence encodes CASSQTLNYEQYF. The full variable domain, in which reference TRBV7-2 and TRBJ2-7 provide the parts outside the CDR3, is GAGVSQSPSNKVTEKGKDVELRCDPISGHTALYWYRQSLGQGLEFLIYFQGNSAPDKSGLPSDRFSAERTGGSVSTLTIQRTQQEDSAVYLCASSQTLNYEQYFGPGTRLTVT.

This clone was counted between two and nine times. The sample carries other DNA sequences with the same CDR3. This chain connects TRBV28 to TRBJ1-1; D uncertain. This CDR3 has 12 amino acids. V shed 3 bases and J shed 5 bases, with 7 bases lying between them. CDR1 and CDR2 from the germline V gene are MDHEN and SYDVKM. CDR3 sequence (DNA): TGTGCCAGCAGTTTCTCGGTGACTGAAGCTTTCTTT. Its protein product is CASSFSVTEAFF.

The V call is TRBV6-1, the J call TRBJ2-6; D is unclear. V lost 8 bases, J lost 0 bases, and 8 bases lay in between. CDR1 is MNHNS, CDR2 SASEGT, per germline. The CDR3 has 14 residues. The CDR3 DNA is TGTGCCAGCGACACCAGCTCTGGGGCCAACGTCCTGACTTTC. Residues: CASDTSSGANVLTF.

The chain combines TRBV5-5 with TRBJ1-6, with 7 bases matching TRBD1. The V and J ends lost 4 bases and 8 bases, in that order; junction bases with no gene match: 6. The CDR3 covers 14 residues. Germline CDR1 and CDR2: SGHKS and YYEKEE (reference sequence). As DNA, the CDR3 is TGTGCCAGCAGCCCTCGACAGGGTTATTCACCCCTCCACTTT. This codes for CASSPRQGYSPLHF.

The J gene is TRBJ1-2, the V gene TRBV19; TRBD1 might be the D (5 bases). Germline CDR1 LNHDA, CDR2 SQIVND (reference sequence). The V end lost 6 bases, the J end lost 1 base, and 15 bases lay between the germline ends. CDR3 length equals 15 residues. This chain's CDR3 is CASRLGGDLNYGYTF. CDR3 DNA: TGTGCCAGTAGACTCGGGGGGGATCTTAACTATGGCTACACCTTC.

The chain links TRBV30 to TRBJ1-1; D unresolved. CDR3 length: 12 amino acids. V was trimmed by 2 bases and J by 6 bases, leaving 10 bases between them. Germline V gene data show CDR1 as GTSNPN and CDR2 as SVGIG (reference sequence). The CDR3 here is CAWSPTRAEAFF. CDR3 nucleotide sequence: TGTGCCTGGAGTCCGACGCGGGCTGAAGCTTTCTTT.

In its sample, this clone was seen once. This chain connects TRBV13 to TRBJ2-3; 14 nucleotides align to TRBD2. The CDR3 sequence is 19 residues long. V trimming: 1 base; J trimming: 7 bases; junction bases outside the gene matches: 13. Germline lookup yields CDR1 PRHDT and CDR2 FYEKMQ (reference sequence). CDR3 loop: CASSLVTSGGARSKNTQYF. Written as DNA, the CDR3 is TGTGCCAGCAGCTTAGTGACTAGCGGGGGGGCTCGATCTAAAAATACGCAGTATTTT.

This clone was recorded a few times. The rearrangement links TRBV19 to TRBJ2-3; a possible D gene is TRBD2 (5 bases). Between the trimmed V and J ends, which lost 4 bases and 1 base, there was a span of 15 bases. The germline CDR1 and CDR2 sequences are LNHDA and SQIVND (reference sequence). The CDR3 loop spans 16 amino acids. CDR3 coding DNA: TGTGCCAGTAGTAGGGGAGAGAGGTGGGGCACAGATACGCAGTATTTT. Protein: CASSRGERWGTDTQYF. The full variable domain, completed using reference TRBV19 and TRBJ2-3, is DGGITQSPKYLFRKEGQNVTLSCEQNLNHDAMYWYRQDPGQGLRLIYYSQIVNDFQKGDIAEGYSVSREKKESFPLTVTSAQKNPTAFYLCASSRGERWGTDTQYFGPGTRLTVL.